This TCR beta chain was captured by sequencing in a study of T cells in localized non-small cell lung cancer. For this clone: Its antigen is unidentified.

Repertoires were generated with immunoSEQ multiplex PCR, while TCRdb's copy carries only in-frame clones and drops some. The sample has 50,000 to 60,000 clones, around 80% seen once; the top ten hold about 4.5%. CDR3 length equals 19 residues. Germline CDR1 reads KGHSH; CDR2 reads LQKENI. Trimming took 3 bases from V and 2 from J; bases not matched to a gene: 17. Broader study findings: Blood T cell density predicted longer survival; adjacent-lung clonality, shorter. Exceeding tumor, uninvolved adjacent lung had the highest T cell clonality.

The J gene is TRBJ2-5, the V gene TRBV18; 8 bases are shared with TRBD1. The sample in question was PBMCs, obtained before any cancer treatment. This clonotype originated in a woman aged 35-75 years with stage II lung adenocarcinoma. The DNA for the CDR3 is TGTGCCAGCTCACCGGGAGTTTCTCCCCTCGACAGGGGACAAGAGACCCAGTACTTC. Translated: CASSPGVSPLDRGQETQYF.